This entry concerns a single T cell receptor (beta chain). This same CDR3 is encoded by further DNA sequences in the sample. Germline-derived CDR1 and CDR2 are ENHRY and SYGVKD. V dropped 3 bases and J dropped 2 bases, with 5 bases sitting between them. The CDR3 sequence is 13 residues long. In the original processing: Reference gene primers were amplified, and this amplification served to estimate nucleated cell counts. TCRdb keeps only in-frame clones here, not all; method: immunoSEQ multiplex PCR. V, J and clone size were drawn from that table, and D and trimming were deduced from the DNA. The sample yields more than 250,000 clones, about four fifths seen once. The entry originates in a study of blood T cell repertoires in COVID-19.

The specimen sequenced was peripheral blood. The chain employs TRBV10-3 and TRBJ1-5; D call uncertain. The sequence was collected from a woman aged 50 to 60 with acute or convalescent COVID-19. CDR3 loop: CAISDSRNQPQHF. The CDR3, as DNA: TGTGCCATCAGTGACAGTCGCAATCAGCCCCAGCATTTT.